This is a list of T cell receptor beta chains from one sample in a study of blood T cell repertoires in COVID-19. The assay was immunoSEQ multiplex PCR, and TCRdb's table has in-frame clones only and misses some. The sample includes hundreds of thousands of clones, around 83% seen only once; the top ten take approximately 6%. What was sequenced was peripheral blood. The source is a man older than 75 with acute or convalescent COVID-19. The CDR3 runs from the conserved cysteine through the conserved F or W. The order of the fields is D gene, clone size, J gene, V gene, CDR3 protein, CDR3 DNA. D genes are given only for firm matches. A row's size may be missing; if present it is once, few, many or a size class.

d_gene: .
abundance: .
j_gene: TRBJ2-5
v_gene: TRBV9
CDR3aa: CASNQGHPPETQYF
CDR3nt: TGTGCCAGCAACCAGGGCCACCCCCCGGAGACCCAGTACTTC

d_gene: .
abundance: .
j_gene: TRBJ2-2
v_gene: TRBV2
CDR3aa: CASARTGTTTGELFF
CDR3nt: TGTGCCAGCGCGAGAACAGGGACGACCACCGGGGAGCTGTTTTTT

d_gene: TRBD2
abundance: .
j_gene: TRBJ2-7
v_gene: TRBV3-1/TRBV3-2
CDR3aa: CASSLSGRGRNEQYF
CDR3nt: TGTGCCAGCAGCTTGAGCGGGCGGGGGAGGAACGAGCAGTACTTC

d_gene: .
abundance: .
j_gene: TRBJ1-3
v_gene: TRBV23-1
CDR3aa: CAIQGTGNTIYF
CDR3nt: TGCGCCATCCAGGGGACGGGAAACACCATATATTTT

d_gene: .
abundance: .
j_gene: TRBJ2-1
v_gene: TRBV24-1
CDR3aa: CATSDPVSSVLSYNEQFF
CDR3nt: TGTGCCACCAGTGACCCCGTCTCTAGCGTCCTCTCCTACAATGAGCAGTTCTTC

d_gene: TRBD1
abundance: .
j_gene: TRBJ1-1
v_gene: TRBV7-2
CDR3aa: CASSRGQAYTEAFF
CDR3nt: TGTGCCAGCAGCCGGGGACAGGCGTACACTGAAGCTTTCTTT

d_gene: .
abundance: .
j_gene: TRBJ2-5
v_gene: TRBV24-1
CDR3aa: CATSVRELGTQYF
CDR3nt: TGTGCCACCAGTGTCAGGGAACTGGGGACCCAGTACTTC

d_gene: .
abundance: few
j_gene: TRBJ1-5
v_gene: TRBV28
CDR3aa: CASSLGGVNQPQHF
CDR3nt: TGTGCCAGCAGTCTAGGGGGTGTCAATCAGCCCCAGCATTTT

d_gene: TRBD1
abundance: .
j_gene: TRBJ1-1
v_gene: TRBV14
CDR3aa: CASSQGQGAFRATEAFF
CDR3nt: TGTGCCAGCAGCCAGGGACAGGGGGCGTTTCGGGCCACTGAAGCTTTCTTT

d_gene: TRBD2
abundance: .
j_gene: TRBJ2-3
v_gene: TRBV10-3
CDR3aa: CAINPTSGRAFMNTDTQYF
CDR3nt: TGTGCCATCAATCCGACTAGCGGGAGGGCTTTTATGAACACAGATACGCAGTATTTT

d_gene: TRBD1
abundance: .
j_gene: TRBJ2-7
v_gene: TRBV5-1
CDR3aa: CASSPQGPYEQYF
CDR3nt: TGCGCCAGCAGCCCACAGGGGCCCTACGAGCAGTACTTC

d_gene: .
abundance: few
j_gene: TRBJ2-5
v_gene: TRBV29-1
CDR3aa: CSVEVSLMKTQYF
CDR3nt: TGCAGCGTTGAAGTCAGTCTGATGAAGACCCAGTACTTC

d_gene: TRBD1
abundance: once
j_gene: TRBJ2-2
v_gene: TRBV6-5
CDR3aa: CASGLRQGGTGELFF
CDR3nt: TGTGCCAGCGGCTTGCGACAGGGGGGCACCGGGGAGCTGTTTTTT

d_gene: TRBD2
abundance: .
j_gene: TRBJ2-7
v_gene: TRBV7-2
CDR3aa: CASSLGTSGGYEQYF
CDR3nt: TGTGCCAGCAGCTTAGGGACTAGCGGGGGCTACGAGCAGTACTTC

d_gene: TRBD1
abundance: .
j_gene: TRBJ1-2
v_gene: TRBV7-9
CDR3aa: CASRELDRGDYGYTF
CDR3nt: TGTGCCAGCAGGGAATTGGACAGGGGAGACTATGGCTACACCTTC

d_gene: .
abundance: .
j_gene: TRBJ2-5
v_gene: TRBV19
CDR3aa: CATSPGGGVETQYF
CDR3nt: TGTGCCACTTCCCCGGGCGGGGGCGTTGAGACCCAGTACTTC

d_gene: TRBD1
abundance: .
j_gene: TRBJ2-3
v_gene: TRBV6-4
CDR3aa: CASSVTGSADTQYF
CDR3nt: TGTGCCAGCAGTGTGACAGGGAGCGCAGATACGCAGTATTTT

d_gene: .
abundance: .
j_gene: TRBJ2-2
v_gene: TRBV7-6
CDR3aa: CASSLAATANTGELFF
CDR3nt: TGTGCCAGCAGCTTAGCAGCGACAGCAAACACCGGGGAGCTGTTTTTT

d_gene: TRBD1
abundance: .
j_gene: TRBJ1-2
v_gene: TRBV6-5
CDR3aa: CASEGQIHYGYTF
CDR3nt: TGTGCCAGCGAGGGACAGATACACTATGGCTACACCTTC

d_gene: TRBD1
abundance: .
j_gene: TRBJ2-2
v_gene: TRBV6-5
CDR3aa: CASNNRGDTGELFF
CDR3nt: TGTGCCAGCAACAACAGGGGGGACACCGGGGAGCTGTTTTTT

d_gene: .
abundance: .
j_gene: TRBJ2-7
v_gene: TRBV4-1
CDR3aa: CASSQVLNGPYEQYF
CDR3nt: TGCGCCAGCAGCCAAGTACTCAATGGTCCCTACGAGCAGTACTTC

d_gene: TRBD2
abundance: .
j_gene: TRBJ2-7
v_gene: TRBV7-3
CDR3aa: CASSVSGSYEQYF
CDR3nt: TGTGCCAGCAGCGTTAGCGGGAGCTACGAGCAGTACTTC

d_gene: .
abundance: .
j_gene: TRBJ1-1
v_gene: TRBV27
CDR3aa: CASKSILVTEAFF
CDR3nt: TGTGCCAGCAAAAGCATCCTTGTTACTGAAGCTTTCTTT

d_gene: TRBD1
abundance: .
j_gene: TRBJ2-6
v_gene: TRBV3-1/TRBV3-2
CDR3aa: CASRPLPGQESSGANVLTF
CDR3nt: TGTGCCAGCAGGCCTCTACCGGGACAGGAAAGCTCTGGGGCCAACGTCCTGACTTTC

d_gene: .
abundance: .
j_gene: TRBJ2-3
v_gene: TRBV19
CDR3aa: CASSPGVTDTQYF
CDR3nt: TGTGCCAGTAGTCCCGGGGTAACAGATACGCAGTATTTT

d_gene: .
abundance: .
j_gene: TRBJ2-5
v_gene: TRBV19
CDR3aa: CASSMGPAETQYF
CDR3nt: TGTGCCAGTAGTATGGGGCCGGCGGAGACCCAGTACTTC

d_gene: .
abundance: .
j_gene: TRBJ2-7
v_gene: TRBV29-1
CDR3aa: CSVSDGTYEQYF
CDR3nt: TGCAGCGTTTCCGACGGGACCTACGAGCAGTACTTC

d_gene: TRBD1
abundance: .
j_gene: TRBJ1-2
v_gene: TRBV5-4
CDR3aa: CASSWGQENYGYTF
CDR3nt: TGTGCCAGCAGCTGGGGACAGGAGAACTATGGCTACACCTTC

d_gene: .
abundance: .
j_gene: TRBJ1-3
v_gene: TRBV5-1
CDR3aa: CASSLAGTGNTIYF
CDR3nt: TGCGCCAGCAGCTTGGCCGGGACTGGAAACACCATATATTTT

d_gene: TRBD1
abundance: .
j_gene: TRBJ1-2
v_gene: TRBV7-3
CDR3aa: CASYRGRGNGYTF
CDR3nt: TGTGCCAGCTACAGGGGGCGAGGAAATGGCTACACCTTC

d_gene: TRBD1
abundance: once
j_gene: TRBJ1-2
v_gene: TRBV14
CDR3aa: CASSQEGQGDNGYTF
CDR3nt: TGTGCCAGCAGCCAAGAAGGGCAGGGGGATAATGGCTACACCTTC

d_gene: TRBD1
abundance: .
j_gene: TRBJ1-1
v_gene: TRBV9
CDR3aa: CASSDGQGGTEAFF
CDR3nt: TGTGCCAGCAGCGACGGACAGGGCGGCACTGAAGCTTTCTTT

d_gene: .
abundance: .
j_gene: TRBJ2-2
v_gene: TRBV6-1
CDR3aa: CASSDRQGGELFF
CDR3nt: TGTGCCAGCAGTGATCGGCAGGGCGGGGAGCTGTTTTTT

d_gene: TRBD2
abundance: few
j_gene: TRBJ2-3
v_gene: TRBV5-1
CDR3aa: CASSPGLATISTDTQYF
CDR3nt: TGCGCCAGCAGCCCAGGACTAGCGACAATTAGCACAGATACGCAGTATTTT

d_gene: TRBD1
abundance: .
j_gene: TRBJ2-2
v_gene: TRBV28
CDR3aa: CASNPTGTGPVGGLRELFF
CDR3nt: TGTGCCAGCAACCCGACCGGGACAGGGCCCGTCGGGGGTCTGAGAGAGCTGTTTTTT

d_gene: .
abundance: .
j_gene: TRBJ2-2
v_gene: TRBV24-1
CDR3aa: CATSDLWQGNTGELFF
CDR3nt: TGTGCCACCAGTGATTTGTGGCAGGGAAACACCGGGGAGCTGTTTTTT

d_gene: TRBD1
abundance: .
j_gene: TRBJ2-1
v_gene: TRBV3-1/TRBV3-2
CDR3aa: CASGGQGDHEQFF
CDR3nt: TGTGCCAGCGGTGGACAGGGGGACCATGAGCAGTTCTTC

d_gene: .
abundance: .
j_gene: TRBJ2-6
v_gene: TRBV6-1
CDR3aa: CASSEILGMSSGGANVLTF
CDR3nt: TGTGCCAGCAGTGAAATTCTGGGCATGTCCTCTGGTGGGGCCAACGTCCTGACTTTC

d_gene: TRBD2
abundance: .
j_gene: TRBJ2-5
v_gene: TRBV7-8
CDR3aa: CASSLTPRLAGQETQYF
CDR3nt: TGTGCCAGCAGCTTAACGCCCAGACTAGCGGGACAAGAGACCCAGTACTTC

d_gene: TRBD1
abundance: .
j_gene: TRBJ1-2
v_gene: TRBV27
CDR3aa: CASSLWGQGSYGYTF
CDR3nt: TGTGCCAGCAGCCTTTGGGGACAGGGGAGCTATGGCTACACCTTC

d_gene: TRBD2
abundance: .
j_gene: TRBJ2-7
v_gene: TRBV6-5
CDR3aa: CASSYSRLAGVGEQYF
CDR3nt: TGTGCCAGCAGTTACTCGAGACTAGCGGGAGTTGGTGAGCAGTACTTC

d_gene: TRBD1
abundance: .
j_gene: TRBJ1-2
v_gene: TRBV28
CDR3aa: CASSLTQGDGYTF
CDR3nt: TGTGCCAGCAGCCTCACCCAGGGGGATGGCTACACCTTC

d_gene: .
abundance: .
j_gene: TRBJ2-3
v_gene: TRBV5-4
CDR3aa: CASSLALGRTGTDTQYF
CDR3nt: TGTGCCAGCAGCTTGGCGTTGGGGAGGACTGGCACAGATACGCAGTATTTT

d_gene: TRBD2
abundance: .
j_gene: TRBJ2-1
v_gene: TRBV18
CDR3aa: CASSPLLSGGVGTYNEQFF
CDR3nt: TGTGCCAGCTCACCACTGCTTAGCGGGGGAGTGGGAACCTACAATGAGCAGTTCTTC

d_gene: TRBD1
abundance: .
j_gene: TRBJ1-2
v_gene: TRBV7-3
CDR3aa: CASSLTAQDRARGYTF
CDR3nt: TGTGCCAGCAGCTTAACCGCCCAGGACAGGGCGAGGGGCTACACCTTC

d_gene: TRBD1
abundance: .
j_gene: TRBJ1-2
v_gene: TRBV5-1
CDR3aa: CASSPGTGGIGYTF
CDR3nt: TGCGCCAGCAGCCCAGGGACAGGGGGCATTGGCTACACCTTC

d_gene: TRBD1
abundance: .
j_gene: TRBJ2-7
v_gene: TRBV23-1
CDR3aa: CASRGQGRYEQYF
CDR3nt: TGCGCCAGCAGAGGACAGGGGCGATACGAGCAGTACTTC

d_gene: .
abundance: .
j_gene: TRBJ2-2
v_gene: TRBV7-6
CDR3aa: CASSLLAGVAGELFF
CDR3nt: TGTGCCAGCAGCTTATTGGCCGGGGTGGCCGGGGAGCTGTTTTTT

d_gene: .
abundance: .
j_gene: TRBJ1-2
v_gene: TRBV6-5
CDR3aa: CATRRGLDYGYTF
CDR3nt: TGTGCCACCCGGCGGGGTCTTGATTATGGCTACACCTTC

d_gene: TRBD1
abundance: .
j_gene: TRBJ1-2
v_gene: TRBV15
CDR3aa: CATSEVDRRGYTF
CDR3nt: TGTGCCACCAGCGAAGTGGACAGGCGCGGCTACACCTTC

d_gene: .
abundance: .
j_gene: TRBJ2-5
v_gene: TRBV9
CDR3aa: CASSVGSSQETQYF
CDR3nt: TGTGCCAGCAGCGTAGGTAGTAGTCAAGAGACCCAGTACTTC

d_gene: .
abundance: .
j_gene: TRBJ2-1
v_gene: TRBV24-1
CDR3aa: CATSDSGVSSYNEQFF
CDR3nt: TGTGCCACCAGTGATTCAGGGGTCAGCTCCTACAATGAGCAGTTCTTC

d_gene: .
abundance: .
j_gene: TRBJ1-5
v_gene: TRBV19
CDR3aa: CASSVIGQPQHF
CDR3nt: TGTGCCAGTAGTGTTATCGGTCAGCCCCAGCATTTT

d_gene: TRBD1
abundance: once
j_gene: TRBJ1-1
v_gene: TRBV9
CDR3aa: CASSQGTATEAFF
CDR3nt: TGTGCCAGCAGTCAGGGGACAGCCACTGAAGCTTTCTTT

d_gene: TRBD1
abundance: .
j_gene: TRBJ2-2
v_gene: TRBV5-1
CDR3aa: CASSFVTGDTGELFF
CDR3nt: TGCGCCAGCAGCTTTGTCACAGGGGACACCGGGGAGCTGTTTTTT

d_gene: .
abundance: .
j_gene: TRBJ1-2
v_gene: TRBV5-1
CDR3aa: CASSLVGARGYTF
CDR3nt: TGCGCCAGCAGCTTGGTAGGGGCGCGTGGCTACACCTTC

d_gene: .
abundance: .
j_gene: TRBJ2-5
v_gene: TRBV7-8
CDR3aa: CASSLGGRETQYF
CDR3nt: TGTGCCAGCAGCTTGGGGGGTAGAGAGACCCAGTACTTC

d_gene: .
abundance: once
j_gene: TRBJ2-5
v_gene: TRBV19
CDR3aa: CASSIGGRQETQYF
CDR3nt: TGTGCCAGTAGTATCGGGGGTCGGCAGGAGACCCAGTACTTC

d_gene: .
abundance: .
j_gene: TRBJ2-1
v_gene: TRBV2
CDR3aa: CAPTRQGIYNEQFF
CDR3nt: TGTGCCCCCACCCGGCAGGGGATCTACAATGAGCAGTTCTTC

d_gene: TRBD1
abundance: once
j_gene: TRBJ1-5
v_gene: TRBV5-1
CDR3aa: CASSTGQVNQPQHF
CDR3nt: TGCGCCAGCAGCACGGGACAGGTCAATCAGCCCCAGCATTTT